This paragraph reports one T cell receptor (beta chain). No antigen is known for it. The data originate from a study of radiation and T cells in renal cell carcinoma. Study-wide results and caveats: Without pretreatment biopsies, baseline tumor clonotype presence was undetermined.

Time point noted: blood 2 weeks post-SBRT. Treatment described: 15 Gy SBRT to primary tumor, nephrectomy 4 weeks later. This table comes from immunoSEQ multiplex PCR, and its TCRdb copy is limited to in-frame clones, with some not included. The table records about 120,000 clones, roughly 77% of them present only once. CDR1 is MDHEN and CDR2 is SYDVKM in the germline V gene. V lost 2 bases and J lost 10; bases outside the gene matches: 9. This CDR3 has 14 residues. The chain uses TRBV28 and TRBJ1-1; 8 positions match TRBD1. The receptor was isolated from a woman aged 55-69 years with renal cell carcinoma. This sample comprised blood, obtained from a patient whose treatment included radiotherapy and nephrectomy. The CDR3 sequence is CASSLLGGQGAAFF. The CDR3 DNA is TGTGCCAGCAGTTTACTCGGTGGGCAGGGGGCAGCTTTCTTT.